The 10 T cell receptor beta chains in this list originate from one sample, sequenced in a study of cytomegalovirus exposure and HLA in healthy donors. The study ran its PCR with 60 Vbeta and 13 Jbeta primers. This table comes from immunoSEQ multiplex PCR, and its TCRdb copy is limited to in-frame clones, with some not included. The data show 80,000 or so clones, about 66% seen once. Input material: PBMCs. The origin of the receptors is a man aged 55 to 70 in good health and CMV-seropositive.

V and J are TRBV19 and TRBJ2-6, with 8 bases matching TRBD1. CDR3 length: 18 amino acids. J gave up 3 bases and V 4 bases, and 11 bases lay outside the gene matches. Per germline, CDR1 LNHDA and CDR2 SQIVND (reference sequence). In DNA, the CDR3 is TGTGCCAGTAGTACCTTGAGTCAGGGGGCGGGTGGGGCCAACGTCCTGACTTTC. Protein sequence: CASSTLSQGAGGANVLTF.

The genes are TRBV6-5 and TRBJ2-1; 12 positions match TRBD2. With 6 bases clipped from V and 4 bases from J, the junction kept 7 bases outside the gene matches. CDR1 MNHEY and CDR2 SVGAGI come from the germline V gene. The CDR3 is 16 residues long. CDR3 residues: CASRYRTSGKYNEQFF. CDR3 sequence (DNA): TGTGCCAGCAGGTACAGGACTAGCGGGAAGTACAATGAGCAGTTCTTC.

This sequence joins TRBV19 and TRBJ2-5; 8 bases line up with TRBD1. This CDR3 has 15 amino acids. Germline V gives CDR1 LNHDA, CDR2 SQIVND (reference sequence). With 10 bases clipped from V and 1 base from J, the junction kept 11 bases outside the gene matches. CDR3: CATRFGQGPQETQYF. In nucleotides, the CDR3 is TGTGCCACCCGCTTCGGACAGGGTCCCCAAGAGACCCAGTACTTC.

V and J are TRBV29-1 and TRBJ2-5; D not certain. V gave up 7 bases and J gave up 5 bases, with 2 bases separating them. Germline V lookup: CDR1 SQVTM, CDR2 ANQGSEA. This CDR3 region has 8 residues. The CDR3 reads CSAETQYF. The DNA of the CDR3 is TGCAGCGCGGAGACCCAGTACTTC.

This clone was detected only a few times. The chain employs TRBV5-4 and TRBJ2-1; 11 bases agree with TRBD2. The CDR3 has 15 amino acids. J gave up 4 bases and V 4 bases, and 4 bases lay outside the gene matches. Germline V CDR1 and CDR2: SGHNT, YYREEE (reference sequence). The CDR3, as DNA: TGTGCCAGCAGCCCGGGACTAGCGGCTTACAATGAGCAGTTCTTC. Encoded protein: CASSPGLAAYNEQFF.

This chain connects TRBV4-1 to TRBJ2-7, with no clear D. Trimming took 0 bases from V and 6 from J, leaving 15 bases between them. CDR1 and CDR2 from the germline V gene are MGHRA and YSYEKL. CDR3 length equals 15 residues. The CDR3, as DNA: TGCGCCAGCAGCCAAGATAACGATATCCCCGGCGAGCAGTACTTC. Residues: CASSQDNDIPGEQYF.

The chain combines TRBV29-1 with TRBJ2-7; D possibly corresponds to TRBD1 (5 bases). CDR3 length: 12 amino acids. Trimming stripped 4 bases from V and 3 bases from J, with 10 bases between. CDR1 is SQVTM and CDR2 is ANQGSEA in the germline V gene. The CDR3 DNA sequence: TGCAGCGTTGGTGACAGCTACTACGAGCAGTACTTC. Translation: CSVGDSYYEQYF.

This chain links TRBV13 with TRBJ2-1; D may be TRBD1 (6 bases). Between the trimmed V and J ends, which lost 4 bases and 4 bases, there was a span of 17 bases. Per the germline V gene, CDR1 is PRHDT and CDR2 is FYEKMQ (reference sequence). The CDR3 extends over 16 amino acids. The CDR3: CASSSSDRPFYNEQFF. The CDR3 coding sequence is TGTGCCAGCAGCTCCTCGGACAGACCCTTTTACAATGAGCAGTTCTTC.

The CDR3 coding sequence is TGTGCCAGTACCCGCAACGTTGCGGGTGGTCCAAATGAGCAGTTCTTC. Encoded protein: CASTRNVAGGPNEQFF. This chain uses TRBV19 with TRBJ2-1, with a tentative D call TRBD2 (5 bases). Deletions cut 7 bases from V and 7 bases from J, with 23 bases between. CDR1 is LNHDA and CDR2 is SQIVND in the germline V gene (reference sequence). This CDR3 has 16 residues.

The chain links TRBV6-4 to TRBJ1-1; D perhaps matches TRBD1 (6 bases). Germline CDR1 reads MRHNA; CDR2 reads SNTAGT. The CDR3 extends over 19 amino acids. Trimming left V 7 bases short and J 0 bases short, with 27 bases between. The CDR3 here is CASTRRIGVWTELNTEAFF. The CDR3, as DNA: TGTGCCAGCACCCGACGAATTGGGGTTTGGACAGAACTGAACACTGAAGCTTTCTTT.